This TCR beta chain appears in the sequencing data of a study of metastatic and nonmetastatic thyroid tumors. Study-level background: Malignant thyroid and benign thyroid patients provided blood and tumor or nodule tissue whose repertoires were compared.

This clone was seen repeatedly, ten times or more. Other DNA sequences in this sample translate to the same CDR3. All patients were treatment-naive before thyroid surgery. Per the authors' pipeline: Across clinicopathological groups, CDR3 differences served as the basis for building a distant-metastasis classifier for papillary thyroid cancer. Via MiXCR, TCRdb re-called the PCR reads. TCRdb's processing, not the authors', yielded these V and J calls. This sample has tens of thousands of clones, with 12% found just once. The CDR3 length is 14 residues. Trimming pared 2 bases from V and 4 bases from J, leaving 11 bases between. Germline V gene sequence: CDR1 MNHEY, CDR2 SVGAGI.

The source of this sequence is a female donor with papillary thyroid cancer or a benign thyroid nodule (not recorded which). Some clones in this sample may be carry-over from other donors' samples. Specimen: tumor tissue. The chain is built from TRBV6-5 and TRBJ1-1, with D perhaps matching TRBD1 (5 bases). Here the CDR3 reads CASSYGGRGTEAFF. CDR3 sequence (DNA): TGTGCCAGCAGTTACGGGGGTCGGGGCACTGAAGCTTTCTTT.